Below, 23 T cell receptor beta chains from the same sample are listed, as sequenced in a study of regulatory T cells in long-lasting Graves disease. For TCR beta, libraries came from iRepertoire HTBI primers and Arm-PCR of CDR3 regions. TCRdb reprocessed the multiplex PCR reads with MiXCR, giving one entry per CDR3 protein. The profile covers about 400,000 distinct CDR3 sequences, with around 15% appearing a single time and 20% to 25% taken by the ten largest. The time point: newly diagnosed GD, antithyroid drugs for less than 3 months. After RNA was extracted from PBMCs, the TCR library was made from it. The sample was also linked to a second study, of T cells in Graves' hyperthyroidism and ophthalmopathy.

This material consisted of peripheral blood mononuclear cells (PBMCs), taken at new diagnosis, from a patient treated with antithyroid drugs. These receptors were taken from a woman younger than 35 with Graves disease.

The rearrangement links TRBV6-4 to TRBJ2-1, with TRBD2 matching 8 bases. The CDR3 is made up of 16 amino acids. The J segment lost 4 bases and the V segment lost 0 bases, leaving 5 bases of the junction unmatched. Germline-derived CDR1 and CDR2 are MRHNA and SNTAGT. The CDR3 sequence: CASSDSVSGAYNEQFF. CDR3 DNA: TGTGCCAGCAGTGACTCGGTTAGCGGGGCGTACAATGAGCAGTTCTTC.

This chain joins TRBV3-1 and TRBJ1-2, with D uncertain. Germline loops: CDR1 LGHDT, CDR2 YNNKEL (reference sequence). There are 17 residues in the CDR3. V was clipped by 1 base and J by 3 bases, with 18 bases between them. The CDR3 nucleotides read TGTGCCAGCAGCCAAGTTCGGAAACCTCGTTGGGACTATGGCTACACCTTC. Translating gives CASSQVRKPRWDYGYTF.

Details on this clonotype: It differs at one base from a far larger clone, so likely a read error. The chain uses TRBV11-2 and TRBJ1-5; 9 bases are a match to TRBD1. This CDR3 region has 17 residues. Losses at the gene ends were 3 bases for V and 2 bases for J; bases not matched to a gene: 8. CDR1 is SGHAT, CDR2 FQNNGV, per germline. Here the CDR3 reads CASSFDRDRVGNQPQHF. The CDR3 DNA reads TGTGCCAGCAGCTTTGATCGGGACAGGGTAGGCAATCAGCCCCAGCATTTT. The full variable domain, with the rest looked up from reference TRBV11-2 and TRBJ1-5, is EAGVAQSPRYKIIEKRQSVAFWCNPISGHATLYWYQQILGQGPKLLIQFQNNGVVDDSQLPKDRFSAERLKGVDSTLKIQPAKLEDSAVYLCASSFDRDRVGNQPQHFGDGTRLSIL.

This clonotype was seen at least ten times. The rearrangement links TRBV5-1 to TRBJ2-7, with D possibly TRBD2 on 5 matching bases. Germline V gene data show CDR1 as SGHRS and CDR2 as YFSETQ. The ends were cut back, 4 bases at V and 5 bases at J, with 13 bases in the middle. This CDR3 is built from 13 residues. The CDR3 here is CASSRFLAHEQYF. The CDR3 nucleotides are TGCGCCAGCAGCCGGTTCCTAGCCCACGAGCAGTACTTC.

In its sample, this clonotype was seen a few times. V is TRBV25-1 and J is TRBJ1-2; TRBD1 aligns across 11 bases. CDR3 length: 16 amino acids. Trimming at V came to 1 base and at J to 4 bases, leaving 5 bases not matched to a gene. Germline CDR1 MGHDK, CDR2 SYGVNS. CDR3 sequence: CASSEWDRGNGYGYTF. The DNA of the CDR3 is TGTGCCAGCAGTGAATGGGACAGGGGGAATGGCTATGGCTACACCTTC.

As concerns this clonotype: A far more abundant clone sits one base away, making this likely a read error. This rearrangement joins TRBV11-1 to TRBJ2-5, with D perhaps TRBD1 (6 bases). CDR3 length: 14 amino acids. The V gene's germline CDR1 is SGHAT and CDR2 FQDESV (reference sequence). The CDR3 here is CASSLGTAQESQYF. As DNA, the CDR3 is TGTGCCAGCAGCTTAGGGACAGCCCAAGAGAGCCAGTACTTC.

This clonotype was seen a handful of times. The chain recombines TRBV6-4 with TRBJ2-2, with a tentative D call TRBD2 (5 bases). The ends were cut back, 4 bases at V and 2 bases at J, with 5 bases in the middle. There are 13 residues in the CDR3. Germline CDR1 and CDR2: MRHNA and SNTAGT. The CDR3 DNA reads TGTGCCAGCAGTGGGACTAACACCGGGGAGCTGTTTTTT. Protein: CASSGTNTGELFF.

This clonotype showed up many times. At one of its ends the junction is not consistent with the germline gene, which may arise from a read error. The chain carries TRBV7-7 and TRBJ2-1; no clear D. In germline, CDR1 is SSHAT, CDR2 FNYEAQ (reference sequence). This CDR3 region has 15 residues. Here the CDR3 reads CASSFSASSYNEQFF. Here the CDR3 DNA reads TGTGCTAGCAGCTTCTCCGCGAGCTCCTACAATGAGCAGTTCTTC.

This clonotype was seen only a few times. V usage is TRBV12-3 or TRBV12-4 and J usage is TRBJ1-1, with D uncertain. CDR3 length equals 14 residues. Trimming stripped 7 bases from V and 2 bases from J, with 14 bases between. CDR3 bases: TGTGCCAGCACCCGGTTACTAAGCAACACTGAAGCTTTCTTT. Its translation: CASTRLLSNTEAFF.

The chain has TRBV20-1 and TRBJ1-5, with a tentative D call TRBD1 (5 bases). Germline CDR1 reads DFQATT; CDR2 reads SNEGSKA (reference sequence). This CDR3 comprises 14 residues. The V and J ends lost 3 bases and 7 bases respectively, with 16 bases between them. This chain's CDR3 is CSASRQGRWQPQHF. CDR3 DNA: TGCAGTGCTAGCCGGCAGGGACGTTGGCAGCCCCAGCATTTT.

This clonotype came up a few times. This chain connects TRBV12-3 or TRBV12-4 to TRBJ1-5; 8 nucleotides line up with TRBD1. J gave up 2 bases and V 6 bases, and 6 bases lay outside the gene matches. The CDR3 runs to 15 residues. The CDR3, as DNA: TGTGCCAGCAGGGGGACAGGTCGGGGCAATCAGCCCCAGCATTTT. Amino acid sequence: CASRGTGRGNQPQHF.

This clonotype was seen at least ten times. This sequence joins TRBV30 and TRBJ2-3; D gene ambiguous. The V gene lost 4 bases and the J gene lost 1 base, with 12 bases spanning the gap. Germline assignment: CDR1 GTSNPN and CDR2 SVGIG (reference sequence). This CDR3 contains 14 residues. CDR3 sequence reads: CAWTDLGGTDTQYF. The CDR3 DNA is TGTGCCTGGACGGACCTAGGTGGCACAGATACGCAGTATTTT.

This clonotype was detected many times. V is TRBV6-1 and J is TRBJ2-7, with unresolved D. Germline V gene data show CDR1 as MNHNS and CDR2 as SASEGT. The V end was cut by 10 bases, the J end by 2 bases, with 15 bases between. The CDR3 is 13 residues long. For the CDR3, the DNA is TGTGCCACCCTTAGTCGGCAACCCTACGAGCAGTACTTC. It is translated as CATLSRQPYEQYF.

This clonotype was picked up many times. The chain couples TRBV3-1 to TRBJ2-7, with 9 bases identical to TRBD2. V lost 1 base and J lost 7; bases outside the gene matches: 5. Germline V gives CDR1 LGHDT, CDR2 YNNKEL (reference sequence). CDR3 length: 14 residues. The CDR3 DNA reads as TGTGCCAGCAGCCAAGGCGGGGGGGCCGGAGAGCAGTACTTC. Translated: CASSQGGGAGEQYF.

This clonotype was seen at least ten times. The rearrangement uses TRBV6-1 and TRBJ1-1; D might be TRBD1 (6 bases). The CDR3 is made up of 14 amino acids. With 5 bases removed from V and 7 bases from J, the gap between germline ends came to 17 bases. Looked up from germline, CDR1 is MNHNS and CDR2 is SASEGT. CDR3 in amino acids: CASSHSRGDDEAFF. Here the CDR3 DNA reads TGTGCCAGCAGTCACTCCAGGGGTGACGATGAAGCTTTCTTT.

This clonotype was detected only a few times. V usage is TRBV12-5 and J usage is TRBJ2-2, with D tentatively TRBD2 (6 bases). The germline gives CDR1 LGHNT, CDR2 FRNRAP. This CDR3 is 18 amino acids long. V was trimmed by 1 base and J by 4 bases, leaving 19 bases between them. The CDR3 DNA reads as TGTGCTAGTGGTTTGGGAAAAAGCGGGCCGTCCCCCACCGGGGAGCTGTTTTTT. Amino acid sequence: CASGLGKSGPSPTGELFF.

V and J are TRBV6-5 and TRBJ1-2; D unresolved. The CDR3 has 13 residues. V lost 2 bases, J lost 2 bases, and 6 bases lay in between. The germline CDR1 and CDR2 sequences are MNHEY and SVGAGI. The CDR3 region is CASSYAENYGYTF. The CDR3 DNA follows: TGTGCCAGCAGTTACGCAGAAAACTATGGCTACACCTTC.

V and J are TRBV5-8 and TRBJ1-4, with D uncertain. Germline assignment: CDR1 SGHTS and CDR2 YDEGEE. This CDR3 is built from 15 residues. V lost 2 bases and J lost 0, with 8 bases in between. The CDR3 here is CASSFSTATNEKLFF. The CDR3 DNA reads TGTGCCAGCAGCTTTAGTACAGCAACTAATGAAAAACTGTTTTTT. The whole variable domain, filled in from reference TRBV5-8 and TRBJ1-4, reads EAGVTQSPTHLIKTRGQQATLRCSPISGHTSVYWYQQALGLGLQFLLWYDEGEERNRGNFPPRFSGRQFPNYSSELNVNALELEDSALYLCASSFSTATNEKLFFGSGTQLSVL.

This clonotype occurred many times. This chain connects TRBV20-1 to TRBJ2-7, with 8 positions matching TRBD2. V trimming: 5 bases; J trimming: 6 bases; junction bases outside the gene matches: 15. CDR1 DFQATT and CDR2 SNEGSKA come from the germline V gene (reference sequence). This CDR3 is 15 amino acids long. DNA of the CDR3: TGCAGTGCTGACACTACCGGGACTAGACGCCTCGAGCAGTACTTC. Translation: CSADTTGTRRLEQYF.

This clonotype came up many times. V is TRBV2 and J is TRBJ2-5, with D perhaps being TRBD1 or TRBD2 (5 bases each). Germline CDR1 and CDR2: SNHLY and FYNNEI. The CDR3 is 14 residues long. Trimming removed 6 bases at V and 2 bases at J, with 13 bases between. CDR3 loop: CASSAGTLQETQYF. DNA for the CDR3: TGTGCCAGCAGCGCCGGGACGTTACAAGAGACCCAGTACTTC.

The gene calls are TRBV10-3 and TRBJ1-1, with D maybe TRBD1 (6 bases). V lost 2 bases and J lost 8, with 9 bases in between. Germline lookup yields CDR1 ENHRY and CDR2 SYGVKD. The CDR3 has 12 amino acids. CDR3 sequence (DNA): TGTGCCATCAGTGAGGGACAGTTCGAAGCTTTCTTT. This encodes CAISEGQFEAFF.

In its sample, this clonotype was seen many times. This chain uses TRBV3-1 with TRBJ2-1, with D perhaps being TRBD1 or TRBD2 (6 bases each). Trimming removed 5 bases at V and 4 bases at J, with 21 bases between. CDR1 is LGHDT and CDR2 is YNNKEL in the germline V gene (reference sequence). The CDR3 covers 17 residues. CDR3 amino acids: CASSNTDGGLTYNEQFF. The CDR3 DNA follows: TGTGCCAGCAGCAACACGGACGGGGGCTTGACATACAATGAGCAGTTCTTC.

This clonotype was detected a few times. The V gene is TRBV5-1, the J gene TRBJ2-3; 15 bases align to TRBD2. The CDR3 spans 18 residues. V lost 4 bases, J lost 0 bases, and 6 bases stayed unmatched. Germline-derived CDR1 and CDR2 are SGHRS and YFSETQ. CDR3 coding DNA: TGCGCCAGCAGCGGGGGACTAGCGGGAGGTCCGAGCACAGATACGCAGTATTTT. Translated: CASSGGLAGGPSTDTQYF.